The 24 T cell receptor beta chains in this list originate from one sample, sequenced in a study of T cell changes during pregnancy in multiple sclerosis. The assay was immunoSEQ multiplex PCR, and TCRdb's table has in-frame clones only and misses some. The data hold roughly 42,000 clones, with 90% to 95% observed a single time. Sequenced here: CD4+ T cells from peripheral blood mononuclear cells, sampled after pregnancy. The receptors shown here come from a female donor with multiple sclerosis, enrolled in a pregnancy study.

For this clone: At one end, the junction sequence differs from germline, possibly due to a read error. The chain recombines TRBV6-6 with TRBJ1-6; D possibly corresponds to TRBD1 (6 bases). This CDR3 spans 14 amino acids. Germline CDR1 is MNHNY and CDR2 is SVGAGI (reference sequence). CDR3 sequence (DNA): TGTGCCAGCACTTACGGGGGGGCGTCCCCCCTATTCCACTTT. It encodes CASTYGGASPLFHF.

J is TRBJ1-2 and V is TRBV27; D is undetermined. Trimming stripped 0 bases from V and 1 base from J, with 9 bases between. Germline V gene lookup returns CDR1 MNHEY and CDR2 SMNVEV (reference sequence). CDR3 length equals 15 residues. CDR3: CASSLSPGSNYGYTF. CDR3 DNA sequence: TGTGCCAGCAGTTTATCGCCGGGGAGTAACTATGGCTACACCTTC.

V usage is TRBV2 and J usage is TRBJ2-5, with a weak D call TRBD1 (6 bases). The CDR3 spans 14 residues. Germline CDR1 SNHLY, CDR2 FYNNEI. Trimming stripped 6 bases from V and 5 bases from J, with 16 bases between. This CDR3 reads CASREGTNAETQYF. CDR3 coding DNA: TGTGCCAGCAGAGAGGGGACAAACGCCGAGACCCAGTACTTC.

The V call is TRBV2, the J call TRBJ1-2, with a weak D call TRBD1 (5 bases). The CDR3 runs 13 residues. The V end was cut by 0 bases, the J end by 7 bases, with 9 bases between. The germline V gene has CDR1 SNHLY and CDR2 FYNNEI. The chain's CDR3 is CASSEAQGSGYTF. Written as DNA, the CDR3 is TGTGCCAGCAGTGAAGCTCAGGGTAGTGGCTACACCTTC.

This rearrangement joins TRBV28 to TRBJ2-7, with TRBD1 as a possible D gene (6 bases). There are 11 residues in the CDR3. Trimming took 4 bases from V and 6 from J, leaving 7 bases between them. Germline CDR1 MDHEN, CDR2 SYDVKM. CDR3: CASSYRVEQYF. For the CDR3, the DNA is TGTGCCAGCAGTTACAGGGTCGAGCAGTACTTC.

With respect to this clone: At one of its ends the junction is not consistent with the germline gene, which may arise from a read error. The chain couples TRBV18 to TRBJ2-1; 7 bases fit TRBD2. The CDR3 totals 13 residues. Germline CDR1 reads KGHSH; CDR2 reads LQKENI. CDR3 nucleotide sequence: TGTGCCAGCTCACCACGGGACTACCATGAGCAGTTCTTC. Its translation: CASSPRDYHEQFF. Complete variable domain (other parts from reference TRBV18 and TRBJ2-1): NAGVMQNPRHLVRRRGQEARLRCSPMKGHSHVYWYRQLPEEGLKFMVYLQKENIIDESGMPKERFSAEFPKEGPSILRIQQVVRGDSAAYFCASSPRDYHEQFFGPGTRLTVL.

The chain combines TRBV7-9 with TRBJ2-2, with 10 positions matching TRBD2. Looked up from germline, CDR1 is SEHNR and CDR2 is FQNEAQ (reference sequence). J lost 1 base, V lost 6 bases, and 5 bases had no gene match. CDR3 length equals 16 residues. The CDR3 bases are TGTGCCAGCAGTCACAGACTAGCGGGGAACACCGGGGAGCTGTTTTTT. Protein: CASSHRLAGNTGELFF. The whole variable domain, filled in from reference TRBV7-9 and TRBJ2-2, reads DTGVSQNPRHKITKRGQNVTFRCDPISEHNRLYWYRQTLGQGPEFLTYFQNEAQLEKSRLLSDRFSAERPKGSFSTLEIQRTEQGDSAMYLCASSHRLAGNTGELFFGEGSRLTVL.

The genes are TRBV10-3 and TRBJ2-7, with a weak D call TRBD2 (5 bases). V lost 2 bases to trimming and J lost 4 bases, with 9 bases between them. The CDR3 has 13 amino acids. Germline V CDR1 and CDR2: ENHRY, SYGVKD. The CDR3 sequence: CAISEGRDYEQYF. CDR3 coding DNA: TGTGCCATCAGTGAGGGGAGAGATTACGAGCAGTACTTC.

The gene calls are TRBV7-2 and TRBJ1-5; 7 positions agree with TRBD1. Germline V gives CDR1 SGHTA, CDR2 FQGNSA. V was pared by 1 base and J by 3 bases, with 3 bases of the junction left unmatched. The CDR3 extends over 15 amino acids. CDR3 loop: CASSLDRGPNQPQHF. The DNA of the CDR3 is TGTGCCAGCAGCTTAGACAGGGGCCCCAATCAGCCCCAGCATTTT. The full variable domain, with the rest looked up from reference TRBV7-2 and TRBJ1-5, is GAGVSQSPSNKVTEKGKDVELRCDPISGHTALYWYRQSLGQGLEFLIYFQGNSAPDKSGLPSDRFSAERTGGSVSTLTIQRTQQEDSAVYLCASSLDRGPNQPQHFGDGTRLSIL.

The chain joins TRBV5-6 to TRBJ2-5, with 9 bases matching TRBD2. With V trimmed by 0 bases and J by 5 bases, 11 bases remained unmatched. The CDR3 has 17 residues. CDR1 is SGHDT and CDR2 is YYEEEE in the germline V gene. This CDR3 is CASSLANGGGALETQYF. In nucleotides, the CDR3 is TGTGCCAGCAGCTTGGCCAATGGCGGGGGGGCGTTGGAGACCCAGTACTTC.

V and J are TRBV6-5 and TRBJ2-3, with D hard to call. Germline CDR1 is MNHEY and CDR2 is SVGAGI. The CDR3 is made up of 13 amino acids. The V and J ends lost 0 bases and 6 bases respectively, with 7 bases between them. The CDR3 nucleotides are TGTGCCAGCAGTTACTCTCGGCGGGATACGCAGTATTTT. This sequence encodes CASSYSRRDTQYF.

The CDR3 DNA follows: TGCGCCAGCAGCCGCACGGACAGGGAGAGCGGGGAGCTGTTTTTT. Protein product: CASSRTDRESGELFF. The rearrangement links TRBV4-1 to TRBJ2-2; the match to TRBD1 covers 8 bases. J lost 7 bases, V lost 4 bases, and 8 bases had no gene match. This CDR3 contains 15 residues. CDR1 is MGHRA and CDR2 is YSYEKL in the germline V gene.

This rearrangement joins TRBV19 to TRBJ1-1; D unresolved. This CDR3 has 15 amino acids. V was trimmed by 4 bases and J by 0 bases, leaving 12 bases between them. Germline lookup yields CDR1 LNHDA and CDR2 SQIVND (reference sequence). The CDR3 bases are TGTGCCAGTAGTACCATCCCAGGCATGAACACTGAAGCTTTCTTT. As protein: CASSTIPGMNTEAFF.

V and J are TRBV2 and TRBJ2-1; possible D gene TRBD2, 6 bases. Germline-derived CDR1 and CDR2 are SNHLY and FYNNEI. V was cut by 2 bases and J by 0 bases, with 8 bases left in between. There are 15 residues in the CDR3. The chain's CDR3 is CASSESGVSYNEQFF. The CDR3 DNA is TGTGCCAGCAGTGAATCGGGGGTCTCCTACAATGAGCAGTTCTTC.

This clone was picked up one time. This rearrangement joins TRBV5-1 to TRBJ2-3; D is uncertain. Germline CDR1 and CDR2: SGHRS and YFSETQ. Between the trimmed V and J ends, which lost 5 bases and 2 bases, there was a span of 6 bases. The CDR3 has 12 amino acids. For the CDR3, the DNA is TGCGCCAGCAGTCTATCCACAGATACGCAGTATTTT. Amino acid sequence: CASSLSTDTQYF.

This rearrangement joins TRBV6-6 to TRBJ1-5, with D perhaps matching TRBD1 (5 bases). The CDR3 length is 14 residues. V was pared by 7 bases and J by 3 bases, with 13 bases between. Germline V gene data show CDR1 as MNHNY and CDR2 as SVGAGI (reference sequence). The CDR3 region has the DNA TGTGCCAGCATCCAAGACAGCGTCAATCAGCCCCAGCATTTT. It codes for CASIQDSVNQPQHF.

The rearrangement joins TRBV5-6 to TRBJ2-2; 8 nucleotides align to TRBD1. CDR3 length: 16 residues. Germline-derived CDR1 and CDR2 are SGHDT and YYEEEE. V shed 0 bases, J shed 8 bases, and the junction held 9 bases outside the gene matches. The CDR3 loop reads CASSLVRQGFAGELFF. CDR3 nucleotides: TGTGCCAGCAGCTTGGTTCGACAGGGGTTCGCAGGGGAGCTGTTTTTT.

The chain carries TRBV28 and TRBJ1-2, with 7 bases identical to TRBD1. V was pared by 6 bases and J by 2 bases, with 3 bases of the junction left unmatched. The CDR3 loop spans 13 amino acids. The V gene's germline CDR1 is MDHEN and CDR2 SYDVKM. This CDR3 reads CASSRGQNYGYTF. The CDR3, as DNA: TGTGCCAGCAGCCGGGGACAGAACTATGGCTACACCTTC.

The rearrangement uses TRBV18 and TRBJ1-5, with 10 bases lining up with TRBD1. This CDR3 is built from 16 residues. The ends lost 3 bases at V and 2 bases at J; junction bases unmatched: 4. Germline CDR1 is KGHSH and CDR2 is LQKENI. CDR3 protein: CASSPGTGVGNQPQHF. The DNA of the CDR3 is TGTGCCAGCTCACCCGGGACAGGGGTCGGCAATCAGCCCCAGCATTTT.

The rearrangement uses TRBV19 and TRBJ2-2, with TRBD2 matching over 13 bases. Germline V gene data show CDR1 as LNHDA and CDR2 as SQIVND (reference sequence). The CDR3 runs to 17 residues. J was trimmed by 0 bases and V by 6 bases; bases with no gene match: 4. The CDR3 reads CASSQTSGGPNTGELFF. DNA for the CDR3: TGTGCCAGTAGCCAGACTAGCGGGGGGCCGAACACCGGGGAGCTGTTTTTT.

This rearrangement joins TRBV7-8 to TRBJ2-1, with 9 bases aligning to TRBD2. The ends lost 0 bases at V and 12 bases at J; junction bases unmatched: 9. Germline V lookup: CDR1 SGHVS, CDR2 FQNEAQ. The CDR3 is 15 amino acids. Written as DNA, the CDR3 is TGTGCCAGCAGCTTAGCAGCTCCGCTAGCGGGGTCGCAGTTCTTC. Its protein product is CASSLAAPLAGSQFF.

V is TRBV7-2 and J is TRBJ2-5, with D possibly TRBD1 on 5 matching bases. Per the germline V gene, CDR1 is SGHTA and CDR2 is FQGNSA. V lost 11 bases, J lost 5 bases, and 15 bases lay in between. The CDR3 consists of 12 residues. This CDR3 reads CASSDIQETQYF. The CDR3 region has the DNA TGTGCCTCCTCGGACATTCAGGAGACCCAGTACTTC. The whole variable domain, remainder taken from reference TRBV7-2 and TRBJ2-5, is GAGVSQSPSNKVTEKGKDVELRCDPISGHTALYWYRQSLGQGLEFLIYFQGNSAPDKSGLPSDRFSAERTGGSVSTLTIQRTQQEDSAVYLCASSDIQETQYFGPGTRLLVL.

V usage is TRBV29-1 and J usage is TRBJ2-1; 8 bases fit TRBD1. The CDR3 is 14 residues long. Germline V gene data show CDR1 as SQVTM and CDR2 as ANQGSEA. Trimming took 5 bases from V and 1 from J; bases not matched to a gene: 4. Written as DNA, the CDR3 is TGCAGCGTTACGGACAGGGAGTCCTACAATGAGCAGTTCTTC. Translated, it gives CSVTDRESYNEQFF.

The CDR3 reads CASSLRFGLGTANTGELFF. The CDR3 DNA reads as TGTGCCAGCAGCTTACGGTTCGGCCTGGGGACAGCGAACACCGGGGAGCTGTTTTTT. This chain uses TRBV7-8 with TRBJ2-2, with 7 nucleotides matching TRBD1. There are 19 residues in the CDR3. V trimming: 2 bases; J trimming: 0 bases; junction bases outside the gene matches: 12. Germline lookup yields CDR1 SGHVS and CDR2 FQNEAQ.